What follows are 20 T cell receptor beta chains derived from one specimen sequenced in a study of blood T cell repertoires in COVID-19. Assay: immunoSEQ multiplex PCR; the TCRdb copy retains only in-frame clones and omits some. The sample has around 380,000 clones, roughly 86% seen once. Sequenced material: peripheral blood. The receptors originated from a human donor with acute or convalescent COVID-19. The donor label of this sample is uncertain.

This clone turned up a few times. The rearrangement joins TRBV7-9 to TRBJ2-5, with D hard to call. The CDR3 loop spans 11 amino acids. The V gene lost 5 bases and the J gene lost 3 bases, with 4 bases spanning the gap. The germline gives CDR1 SEHNR, CDR2 FQNEAQ (reference sequence). CDR3 sequence (DNA): TGTGCCAGCAGCCGGGAAGAGACCCAGTACTTC. It specifies CASSREETQYF.

The chain recombines TRBV30 with TRBJ2-3; 7 bases align to TRBD2. V dropped 2 bases and J dropped 1; count of bases not matched to a gene: 3. Germline V gives CDR1 GTSNPN, CDR2 SVGIG (reference sequence). The CDR3 has 14 amino acids. Here the CDR3 DNA reads TGTGCCTGGAGTTCTAGCGGACGCACAGATACGCAGTATTTT. Its translation is CAWSSSGRTDTQYF.

V is TRBV9 and J is TRBJ1-2; D might be TRBD1 (6 bases). The CDR3 has 16 residues. V was clipped by 4 bases and J by 0 bases, with 16 bases between them. Germline lookup yields CDR1 SGDLS and CDR2 YYNGEE. The CDR3 here is CASSSRGDIANYGYTF. In DNA, the CDR3 is TGTGCCAGCAGCTCCCGAGGGGACATAGCTAACTATGGCTACACCTTC.

The chain employs TRBV18 and TRBJ2-3; 9 nucleotides align to TRBD2. V lost 3 bases, J lost 0 bases, and 10 bases stayed unmatched. This CDR3 comprises 18 residues. Germline CDR1 KGHSH, CDR2 LQKENI. The CDR3 spells CASSPPREGLTSTDTQYF. The CDR3 DNA sequence: TGTGCCAGCTCACCTCCGCGGGAGGGGTTAACTAGCACAGATACGCAGTATTTT.

V is TRBV15 and J is TRBJ2-5, with 8 positions matching TRBD2. With V trimmed by 4 bases and J by 5 bases, 9 bases remained unmatched. CDR3 length equals 15 residues. Germline V CDR1 and CDR2: LNHNV, YYDKDF (reference sequence). The CDR3 reads CATSTRPTGGETQYF. In DNA, the CDR3 is TGTGCCACCAGCACCCGCCCCACGGGGGGGGAGACCCAGTACTTC.

The V and J genes are TRBV23-1 and TRBJ1-2; D gene uncertain. TRBV23-1 is known as an ORF, though its function is uncertain. CDR3 length: 18 amino acids. With 0 bases removed from V and 0 bases from J, the gap between germline ends came to 17 bases. As DNA, the CDR3 is TGCGCCAGCAGTCAATCGCTGCGACTGTCCGGAGCTAACTATGGCTACACCTTC. It codes for CASSQSLRLSGANYGYTF.

The genes are TRBV7-9 and TRBJ1-1, with 9 bases lining up with TRBD1. This CDR3 contains 14 residues. The V gene's germline CDR1 is SEHNR and CDR2 FQNEAQ (reference sequence). The V segment lost 5 bases and the J segment 6 bases; nucleotides outside the gene matches: 7. CDR3: CASSPRTGEAEAFF. DNA of the CDR3: TGTGCCAGCAGCCCAAGGACAGGGGAGGCTGAAGCTTTCTTT.

CDR3 region: CASSIFGKETQYF. The CDR3 DNA is TGTGCCAGTAGTATCTTCGGGAAAGAGACCCAGTACTTC. The J gene is TRBJ2-5, the V gene TRBV19; weak D call: TRBD2 (5 bases). The CDR3 has 13 amino acids. V was trimmed by 3 bases and J by 3 bases, leaving 8 bases between them. Germline CDR1 is LNHDA and CDR2 is SQIVND (reference sequence).

The rearrangement joins TRBV4-2 to TRBJ2-3; 10 nucleotides line up with TRBD2. Germline-derived CDR1 and CDR2 are LGHNA and YNFKEQ. CDR3 length: 17 amino acids. V lost 2 bases to trimming and J lost 0 bases; unmatched junction nucleotides: 5. The CDR3 spells CASSQWLAGDSTDTQYF. The CDR3 DNA is TGTGCCAGCAGCCAATGGCTAGCGGGGGACAGCACAGATACGCAGTATTTT.

The chain recombines TRBV7-2 with TRBJ1-1, with unresolved D. CDR1 SGHTA and CDR2 FQGNSA come from the germline V gene. Trimming left V 1 base short and J 5 bases short, with 11 bases between. This CDR3 is built from 14 residues. CDR3 sequence: CASSLVLRSTEAFF. In DNA, the CDR3 is TGTGCCAGCAGCTTAGTGTTGAGGTCTACTGAAGCTTTCTTT.

This sequence joins TRBV30 and TRBJ2-7, with a weak D call TRBD1 (6 bases). V shed 4 bases and J shed 3 bases, with 16 bases lying between them. Germline V gives CDR1 GTSNPN, CDR2 SVGIG (reference sequence). The CDR3 runs 14 residues. CDR3 region: CAWISPGQVYEQYF. CDR3 nucleotides: TGTGCCTGGATCTCCCCGGGACAAGTCTACGAGCAGTACTTC.

The J gene is TRBJ1-4, the V gene TRBV19, with a tentative D call TRBD1 (6 bases). The CDR3 spans 17 residues. The V end lost 5 bases, the J end lost 8 bases, and 24 bases lay between the germline ends. The V gene's germline CDR1 is LNHDA and CDR2 SQIVND (reference sequence). The CDR3 nucleotides are TGTGCCAGTAGTTCCAGGGGCAGGCTGACCGTGGAAGAAAAACTGTTTTTT. Translated, it gives CASSSRGRLTVEEKLFF.

The V and J genes are TRBV19 and TRBJ1-1; D possibly corresponds to TRBD1 (6 bases). Germline CDR1 reads LNHDA; CDR2 reads SQIVND (reference sequence). The ends were cut back, 7 bases at V and 3 bases at J, with 6 bases in the middle. This CDR3 is 11 amino acids long. CDR3 sequence reads: CASKGDTEAFF. CDR3 nucleotide sequence: TGTGCCAGTAAGGGGGACACTGAAGCTTTCTTT.

V usage is TRBV30 and J usage is TRBJ1-1; D is unclear. The V end was cut by 0 bases, the J end by 3 bases, with 8 bases between. Looked up from germline, CDR1 is GTSNPN and CDR2 is SVGIG (reference sequence). The CDR3 is made up of 13 amino acids. The CDR3 region has the DNA TGTGCCTGGAGTGTCTTCGGGGACACTGAAGCTTTCTTT. It encodes CAWSVFGDTEAFF.

The genes are TRBV5-1 and TRBJ1-4; TRBD1 agrees at 8 bases. There are 14 residues in the CDR3. J was trimmed by 5 bases and V by 2 bases; bases with no gene match: 2. CDR1 is SGHRS and CDR2 is YFSETQ in the germline V gene. The CDR3 coding sequence is TGCGCCAGCAGCTTCACAGGGGGGAATGAAAAACTGTTTTTT. This gives the protein CASSFTGGNEKLFF.

J is TRBJ1-4 and V is TRBV7-9; D ambiguous. The germline V gene encodes CDR1 SEHNR and CDR2 FQNEAQ (reference sequence). This CDR3 region has 15 residues. The germline V and J ends were trimmed by 0 bases and 8 bases, with 13 bases remaining between them. CDR3 nucleotide sequence: TGTGCCAGCAGCTTAGCCGAAGGGAGAAGGGAAAAACTGTTTTTT. It encodes CASSLAEGRREKLFF.

The rearrangement joins TRBV6-1 to TRBJ2-1, with 9 bases that match TRBD2. Germline loops: CDR1 MNHNS, CDR2 SASEGT. The CDR3 is made up of 15 amino acids. V lost 1 base and J lost 7; bases outside the gene matches: 5. CDR3 sequence reads: CASSEVAGARNEQFF. The DNA of the CDR3 is TGTGCCAGCAGTGAAGTAGCGGGGGCGCGGAATGAGCAGTTCTTC.

The chain couples TRBV27 to TRBJ2-2, with D perhaps TRBD1 (6 bases). The ends were cut back, 4 bases at V and 0 bases at J, with 9 bases in the middle. The CDR3 is 15 residues long. CDR1 is MNHEY and CDR2 is SMNVEV in the germline V gene (reference sequence). The CDR3 sequence: CASSSGQPNTGELFF. In DNA, the CDR3 is TGTGCCAGCAGTTCTGGACAGCCGAACACCGGGGAGCTGTTTTTT.

V and J are TRBV5-4 and TRBJ2-1; 9 bases map to TRBD1. The germline gives CDR1 SGHNT, CDR2 YYREEE (reference sequence). The ends lost 0 bases at V and 3 bases at J; junction bases unmatched: 4. This CDR3 has 16 amino acids. The CDR3 protein is CASSLAPGQGYNEQFF. The DNA for the CDR3 is TGTGCCAGCAGCTTGGCCCCGGGACAGGGCTACAATGAGCAGTTCTTC.

V is TRBV30 and J is TRBJ1-1, with TRBD1 identical over 7 bases. Germline V gene data show CDR1 as GTSNPN and CDR2 as SVGIG (reference sequence). This CDR3 has 12 amino acids. With V trimmed by 2 bases and J by 6 bases, 3 bases remained unmatched. The CDR3 DNA reads as TGTGCCTGGAGTAGACAGGGCGCTGAAGCTTTCTTT. Its protein is CAWSRQGAEAFF. The full variable domain, its missing parts supplied by reference TRBV30 and TRBJ1-1, is SQTIHQWPATLVQPVGSPLSLECTVEGTSNPNLYWYRQAAGRGLQLLFYSVGIGQISSEVPQNLSASRPQDRQFILSSKKLLLSDSGFYLCAWSRQGAEAFFGQGTRLTVV.